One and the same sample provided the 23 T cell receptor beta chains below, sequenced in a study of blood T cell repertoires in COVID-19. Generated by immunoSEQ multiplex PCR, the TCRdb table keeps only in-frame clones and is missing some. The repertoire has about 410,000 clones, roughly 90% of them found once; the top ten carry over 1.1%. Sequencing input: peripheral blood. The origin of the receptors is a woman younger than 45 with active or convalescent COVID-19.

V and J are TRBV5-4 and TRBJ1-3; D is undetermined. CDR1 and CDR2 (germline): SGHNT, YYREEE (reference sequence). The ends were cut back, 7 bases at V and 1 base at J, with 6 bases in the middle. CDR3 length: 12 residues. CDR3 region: CASGRSGNTIYF. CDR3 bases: TGTGCCAGCGGGAGGTCTGGAAACACCATATATTTT.

CDR3: CASSDQGGYGYTF. For the CDR3, the DNA is TGTGCCAGTAGTGACCAGGGAGGCTATGGCTACACCTTC. The gene calls are TRBV19 and TRBJ1-2, with D possibly TRBD1 on 5 matching bases. The CDR3 consists of 13 residues. The V gene's germline CDR1 is LNHDA and CDR2 SQIVND (reference sequence). V lost 5 bases and J lost 4, with 11 bases in between.

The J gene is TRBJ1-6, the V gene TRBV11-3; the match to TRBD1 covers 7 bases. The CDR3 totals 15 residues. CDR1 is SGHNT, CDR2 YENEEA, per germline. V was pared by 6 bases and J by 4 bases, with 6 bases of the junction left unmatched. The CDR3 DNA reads TGTGCCAGCAGTCCCATACAGGGGTATAATTCACCCCTCCACTTT. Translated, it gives CASSPIQGYNSPLHF.

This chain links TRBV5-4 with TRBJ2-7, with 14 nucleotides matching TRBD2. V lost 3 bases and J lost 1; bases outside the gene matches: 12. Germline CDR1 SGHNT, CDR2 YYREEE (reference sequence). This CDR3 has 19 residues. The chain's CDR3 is CASSSQAGTSGSFSYEQYF. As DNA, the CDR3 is TGTGCCAGCAGCTCTCAGGCCGGGACTAGCGGGAGTTTTTCCTACGAGCAGTACTTC.

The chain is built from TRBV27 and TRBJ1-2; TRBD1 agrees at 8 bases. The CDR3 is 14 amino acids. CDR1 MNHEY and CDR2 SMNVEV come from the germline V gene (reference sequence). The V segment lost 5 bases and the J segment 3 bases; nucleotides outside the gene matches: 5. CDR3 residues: CASSITGQDYGYTF. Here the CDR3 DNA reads TGTGCCAGCAGTATAACGGGACAGGACTATGGCTACACCTTC.

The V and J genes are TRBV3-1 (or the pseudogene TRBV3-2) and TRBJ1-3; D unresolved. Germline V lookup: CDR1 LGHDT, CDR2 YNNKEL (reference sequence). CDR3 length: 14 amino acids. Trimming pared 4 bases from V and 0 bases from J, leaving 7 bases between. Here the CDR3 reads CASSRDSSGNTIYF. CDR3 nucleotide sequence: TGTGCCAGCAGCCGAGATAGCTCTGGAAACACCATATATTTT.

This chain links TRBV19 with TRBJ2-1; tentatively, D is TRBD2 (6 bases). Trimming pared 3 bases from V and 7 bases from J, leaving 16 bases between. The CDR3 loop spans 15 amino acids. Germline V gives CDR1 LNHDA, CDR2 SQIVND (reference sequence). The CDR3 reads CASSILAGRSNEQFF. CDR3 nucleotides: TGTGCCAGTAGTATCCTGGCAGGGAGGTCAAATGAGCAGTTCTTC.

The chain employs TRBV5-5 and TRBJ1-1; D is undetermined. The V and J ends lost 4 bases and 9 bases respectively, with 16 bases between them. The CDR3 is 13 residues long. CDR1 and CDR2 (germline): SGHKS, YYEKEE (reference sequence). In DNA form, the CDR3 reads TGTGCCAGCAGCCTGTTGACTACAGAGAAAGCTTTCTTT. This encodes CASSLLTTEKAFF.

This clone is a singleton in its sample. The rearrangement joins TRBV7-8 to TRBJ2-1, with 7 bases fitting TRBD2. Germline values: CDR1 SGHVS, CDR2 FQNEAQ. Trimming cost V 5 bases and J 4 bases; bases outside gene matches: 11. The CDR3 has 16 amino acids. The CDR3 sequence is CASSPAREKVYNEQFF. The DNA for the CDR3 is TGTGCCAGCAGCCCGGCGCGGGAGAAGGTATACAATGAGCAGTTCTTC.

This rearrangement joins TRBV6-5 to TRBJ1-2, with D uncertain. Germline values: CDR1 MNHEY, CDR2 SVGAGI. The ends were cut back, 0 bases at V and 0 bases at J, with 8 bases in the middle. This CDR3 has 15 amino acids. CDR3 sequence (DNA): TGTGCCAGCAGTTACTCAACAGCTGCTAACTATGGCTACACCTTC. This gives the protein CASSYSTAANYGYTF.

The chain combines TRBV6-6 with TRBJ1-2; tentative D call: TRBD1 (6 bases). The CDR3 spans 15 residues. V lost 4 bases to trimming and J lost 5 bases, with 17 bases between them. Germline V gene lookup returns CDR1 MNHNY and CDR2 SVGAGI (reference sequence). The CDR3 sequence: CASSSIGGGPYGYTF. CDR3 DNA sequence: TGTGCCAGCAGTTCCATAGGGGGGGGACCATATGGCTACACCTTC.

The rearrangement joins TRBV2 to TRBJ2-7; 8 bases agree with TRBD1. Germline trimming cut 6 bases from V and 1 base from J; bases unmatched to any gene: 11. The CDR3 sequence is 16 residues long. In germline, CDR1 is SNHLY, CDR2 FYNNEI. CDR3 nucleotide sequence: TGTGCCAGCAGCCAAGAGGGGCAGGGGGCGTCCTACGAGCAGTACTTC. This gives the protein CASSQEGQGASYEQYF.

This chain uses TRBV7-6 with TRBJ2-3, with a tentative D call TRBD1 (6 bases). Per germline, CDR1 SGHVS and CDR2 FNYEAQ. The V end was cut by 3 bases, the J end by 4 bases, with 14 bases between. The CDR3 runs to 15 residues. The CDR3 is CASSLTGVGADTQYF. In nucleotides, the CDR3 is TGTGCCAGCAGCTTGACAGGAGTGGGAGCAGATACGCAGTATTTT.

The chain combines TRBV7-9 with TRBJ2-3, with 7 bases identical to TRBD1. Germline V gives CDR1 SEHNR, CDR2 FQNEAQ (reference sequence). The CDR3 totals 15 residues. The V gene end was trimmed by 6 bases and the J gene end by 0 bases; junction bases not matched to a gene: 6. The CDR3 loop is CASRHGQESTDTQYF. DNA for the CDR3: TGTGCCAGCAGACACGGACAGGAGAGCACAGATACGCAGTATTTT. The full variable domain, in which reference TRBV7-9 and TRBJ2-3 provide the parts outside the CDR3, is DTGVSQNPRHKITKRGQNVTFRCDPISEHNRLYWYRQTLGQGPEFLTYFQNEAQLEKSRLLSDRFSAERPKGSFSTLEIQRTEQGDSAMYLCASRHGQESTDTQYFGPGTRLTVL.

The CDR3 DNA is TGTGCCAGCAGCCAAGATGGGACAGGCTCTGGAAACACCATATATTTT. It is translated as CASSQDGTGSGNTIYF. The V gene is TRBV4-2, the J gene TRBJ1-3; TRBD1 agrees at 8 bases. This CDR3 spans 16 amino acids. J lost 0 bases, V lost 0 bases, and 1 base had no gene match. Germline V CDR1 and CDR2: LGHNA, YNFKEQ.

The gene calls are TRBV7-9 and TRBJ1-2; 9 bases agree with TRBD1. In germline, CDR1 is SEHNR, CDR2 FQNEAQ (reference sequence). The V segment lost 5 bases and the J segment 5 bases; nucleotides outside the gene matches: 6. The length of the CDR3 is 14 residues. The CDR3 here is CASSRDRDTYGYTF. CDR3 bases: TGTGCCAGCAGCCGGGACAGGGACACTTATGGCTACACCTTC.

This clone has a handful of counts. For the CDR3, the DNA is TGTGCCAGCAGCCAGGTGCGAGGAGTGGAAGCTTTCTTT. It codes for CASSQVRGVEAFF. The chain combines TRBV3-1 (or the pseudogene TRBV3-2) with TRBJ1-1; D not resolved. CDR3 length: 13 residues. The V and J ends lost 3 bases and 8 bases respectively, with 13 bases between them. CDR1 and CDR2 from the germline V gene are LGHDT and YNNKEL (reference sequence).

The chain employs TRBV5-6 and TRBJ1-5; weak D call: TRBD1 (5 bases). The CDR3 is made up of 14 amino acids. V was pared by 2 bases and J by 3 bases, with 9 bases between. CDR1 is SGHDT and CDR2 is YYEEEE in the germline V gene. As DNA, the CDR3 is TGTGCCAGCAGCTTCCGACAGAACAATCAGCCCCAGCATTTT. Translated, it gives CASSFRQNNQPQHF.

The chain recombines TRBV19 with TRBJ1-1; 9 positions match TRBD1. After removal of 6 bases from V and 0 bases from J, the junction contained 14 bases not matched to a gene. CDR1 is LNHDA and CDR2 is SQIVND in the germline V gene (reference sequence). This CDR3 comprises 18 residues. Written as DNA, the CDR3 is TGTGCCAGTAGCGGGACAGGGAAAATAAGCGGTGTGAACACTGAAGCTTTCTTT. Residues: CASSGTGKISGVNTEAFF.

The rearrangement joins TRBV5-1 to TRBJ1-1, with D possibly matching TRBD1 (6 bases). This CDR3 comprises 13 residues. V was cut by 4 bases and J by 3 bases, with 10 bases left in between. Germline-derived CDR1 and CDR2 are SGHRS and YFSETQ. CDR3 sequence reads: CASSQDSYTEAFF. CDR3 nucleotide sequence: TGCGCCAGCAGCCAGGACAGTTACACTGAAGCTTTCTTT.

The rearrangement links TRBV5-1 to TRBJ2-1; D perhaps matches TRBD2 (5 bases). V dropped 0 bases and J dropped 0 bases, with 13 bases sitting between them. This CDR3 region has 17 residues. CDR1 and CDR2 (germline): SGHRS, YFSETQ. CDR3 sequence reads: CASSLAVTTFSYNEQFF. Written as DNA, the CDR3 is TGCGCCAGCAGCTTGGCCGTGACTACGTTCTCCTACAATGAGCAGTTCTTC.

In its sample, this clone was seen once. The CDR3: CARTQQGPSTDTQYF. The CDR3 nucleotides are TGTGCCAGGACCCAACAGGGGCCCAGCACAGATACGCAGTATTTT. The rearrangement uses TRBV2 and TRBJ2-3; 7 bases are a match to TRBD1. Germline CDR1 reads SNHLY; CDR2 reads FYNNEI. V gave up 9 bases and J gave up 0 bases; unmatched junction bases: 9. The CDR3 is made up of 15 amino acids.

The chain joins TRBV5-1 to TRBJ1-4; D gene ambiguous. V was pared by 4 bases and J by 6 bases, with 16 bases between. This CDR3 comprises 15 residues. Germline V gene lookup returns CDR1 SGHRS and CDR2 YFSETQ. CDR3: CASSSTTIGDEKLFF. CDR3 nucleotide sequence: TGCGCCAGCAGCAGTACAACCATCGGGGATGAAAAACTGTTTTTT.